A selection of T cell receptor beta chains follows, all from one sample in a study of CD8 T cells in Susac syndrome. TCRdb redid the calling of the immunoSEQ multiplex PCR reads with MiXCR, one entry per CDR3 protein. The sample consists of some 300,000 distinct CDR3 sequences, approximately 85% of them appearing once. The specimen sequenced was CD8+ T cells from PBMCs. Receptor source: a human donor with multiple sclerosis. The CDR3 runs from the conserved cysteine through the conserved F or W. D genes are given only for firm matches. Size values are once, few and many counts, or a class for expanded clones, and some rows have none.

TRBJ2-7 | TRBD2 | . | TRBV25-1 | TGTGCCAGCAGTGAATACCGGTCTAGCGGGAGTAACGTCGAAGAGCAGTACTTC | CASSEYRSSGSNVEEQYF
TRBJ1-5 | . | . | TRBV30 | TGTGCCTGGAGAAGCGGACATCAGCCCCAGCATTTT | CAWRSGHQPQHF
TRBJ2-3 | TRBD2 | . | TRBV14 | TGTGCCAGCTCCGGACTAGCGGGTAACGCAGATACGCAGTATTTT | CASSGLAGNADTQYF
TRBJ1-3 | . | . | TRBV13 | TGTGCCAGCAGCTTAGAACAGGGAGTTAGCCGAAACACCATATATTTT | CASSLEQGVSRNTIYF
TRBJ2-1 | TRBD2 | . | TRBV25-1 | TGTGCCTCCTGGGGGGGAGCTGAGCAGTTCTTC | CASWGGAEQFF
TRBJ2-3 | . | . | TRBV27 | TGTGCCAGCAAATGGTTAGCGCGCACAGATACGCAGTATTTT | CASKWLARTDTQYF
TRBJ2-3 | TRBD1 | . | TRBV28 | TGTGCCAGCAGTTCGTCCCTACAGGGGAAAAGGGCAGATACGCAGTATTTT | CASSSSLQGKRADTQYF
TRBJ1-1 | . | . | TRBV27 | TGTGCCAGCAGTTTCCTCGGGGGGGTCGGTGACACTGAAGCTTTCTTT | CASSFLGGVGDTEAFF
TRBJ2-1 | . | . | TRBV28 | TGTGCCAGCAGTGGGGGGATGATCTACAATGAGCAGTTCTTC | CASSGGMIYNEQFF
TRBJ2-7 | . | . | TRBV30 | TGTGCCTGTCAGGAATCCTACGAGCAGTACTTC | CACQESYEQYF
TRBJ2-1 | TRBD2 | . | TRBV4-2 | TGTGCCAGCAGCTCAGGCAGCGGGACTAACAATGAGCAGTTCTTC | CASSSGSGTNNEQFF
TRBJ1-2 | TRBD1 | . | TRBV27 | TGTGCCAGCAGCTCACAGGGGGCGTCAGGTGGCTACACCTTC | CASSSQGASGGYTF
TRBJ2-3 | . | once | TRBV28 | TGTGCCAGCAGGGGGTGGGCAGCGCCAACAGATACGCAGTATTTT | CASRGWAAPTDTQYF
TRBJ1-1 | TRBD1 | . | TRBV6-5 | TGTGCCAGCAGTTACTCGATACAGGGGATGAACACTGAAGCTTTCTTT | CASSYSIQGMNTEAFF
TRBJ1-1 | . | . | TRBV5-6 | TGTGCCAGCAGGGCCACGACAGGACTCTACACTGAAGCTTTCTTT | CASRATTGLYTEAFF
TRBJ2-7 | . | . | TRBV21-1 | TGTGCCAGCAGCAAGCTTACAGGGGCCGCCTACGAGCAGTACTTC | CASSKLTGAAYEQYF
TRBJ2-5 | TRBD1 | . | TRBV15 | TGTGCCACCAGCAGAGATGTTCACACCTCAACAGGGGGCAGGGAGACCCAGTACTTC | CATSRDVHTSTGGRETQYF
TRBJ2-2 | . | . | TRBV18 | TGTGCCAGCTCACCATCGGGGGCCGGGGAGCTGTTTTTT | CASSPSGAGELFF
TRBJ2-1 | . | once | TRBV27 | TGTGCCAGCAGTGGCGGGACGAGCGGGTTCCACAATGAGCAGTTCTTC | CASSGGTSGFHNEQFF
TRBJ2-1 | . | . | TRBV7-2 | TGTGCCAGCAGCTTAGCGGGTTATCACAATGAGCAGTTCTTC | CASSLAGYHNEQFF
TRBJ1-2 | . | . | TRBV4-3 | TGCGCCAGCAGCCAGGGCCTCAGACACACTAACTATGGCTACACCTTC | CASSQGLRHTNYGYTF
TRBJ2-7 | . | . | TRBV12-3/TRBV12-4 | TGTGCCAGCAGTTTAAATCTCGGGGACTTCACCTACGAGCAGTACTTC | CASSLNLGDFTYEQYF
TRBJ1-2 | . | . | TRBV7-9 | TGTGCCAGCAGCTCCCGCCCAAGGGCGGCTAACTATGGCTACACCTTC | CASSSRPRAANYGYTF
TRBJ2-3 | . | . | TRBV30 | TGTGCCTGGAGTGTATTCGGACCTGAGACAGATACGCAGTATTTT | CAWSVFGPETDTQYF
TRBJ2-5 | TRBD2 | . | TRBV10-3 | TGTGCCATCAGTGAGAGCGGGAGGGCCGAAGAGACCCAGTACTTC | CAISESGRAEETQYF
TRBJ2-7 | TRBD1 | . | TRBV4-2 | TGTGCCAGCAGCCAAGGGGACAGGTGGTCTTCCTACGAGCAGTACTTC | CASSQGDRWSSYEQYF
TRBJ1-2 | TRBD1 | . | TRBV7-2 | TGTGCCAGCAGCTTAGCAAGTGGGACAGGACAGAGAAACGCCTTC | CASSLASGTGQRNAF
TRBJ2-7 | TRBD2 | few | TRBV7-9 | TGTGCCAGCAGCCCTCGACTAGCGGGCTACGAGCAGTACTTC | CASSPRLAGYEQYF
TRBJ2-7 | TRBD2 | . | TRBV28 | TGTGCCAGCGGCAGGGACTACCTCACCTACGAGCAGTACTTC | CASGRDYLTYEQYF
TRBJ1-5 | . | . | TRBV10-3 | TGTGCCATCAGTGAGATGGGTAGCAATCAGCCCCAGCATTTT | CAISEMGSNQPQHF
TRBJ1-4 | . | . | TRBV2 | TGTGCCAGCAGTGAAGGCACCTGGAGAACAACTAATGAAAAACTGTTTTTT | CASSEGTWRTTNEKLFF
TRBJ1-5 | TRBD1 | . | TRBV28 | TGTGCCAGCAGGACAGGGAAAGGCAATCAGCCCCAGCATTTT | CASRTGKGNQPQHF
TRBJ2-3 | . | . | TRBV11-2 | TGTGCCAGCCACGGGGCGGGAATCACAGATACGCAGTATTTT | CASHGAGITDTQYF
TRBJ2-3 | TRBD2 | . | TRBV4-3 | TGCGCCAGCAGCACCCGGACTAGCGGGAGTTCAGATACGCAGTATTTT | CASSTRTSGSSDTQYF
TRBJ2-3 | . | . | TRBV5-1 | TGCGCCAGCAGCTTGGAGGGCGGGACCGGCACAGATACGCAGTATTTT | CASSLEGGTGTDTQYF
TRBJ2-1 | . | . | TRBV19 | TGTGCCAGTAGTATTAGCTACAATGAGCAGTTCTTC | CASSISYNEQFF
TRBJ1-2 | TRBD1 | few | TRBV29-1 | TGCAGCGTTGAGGATCAGGACAGGGGGGAGGGCTACACCTTC | CSVEDQDRGEGYTF